The 10 T cell receptor beta chains reported below all come from one sample, sequenced in a study of vaccination and CD4 T cells after COVID-19. Sample treatment: approximately nine-day PBMC culture with coronavirus spike peptide pools or control peptides (ViraFEST assay). The study sequenced cultured CD4+ T cell DNA using the Oncomine TCR Beta short-read assay. TCRdb re-derived calls from the PCR reads in MiXCR, one entry per CDR3 protein. The table lists nearly 25,000 distinct CDR3 sequences, roughly 60% of them singletons. Their specific antigens are unknown. Material: CD4+ T cells from blood, cultured in vitro. The receptor source for this set is a human donor who had recovered from COVID-19.

The chain is built from TRBV7-3 and TRBJ2-1; D perhaps matches TRBD2 (5 bases). Between the trimmed V and J ends, which lost 5 bases and 6 bases, there was a span of 14 bases. The CDR3 is 14 amino acids. Looked up from germline, CDR1 is SGHTA and CDR2 is FQGTGA. The CDR3 nucleotides read TGTGCCAGCAGCCGCCTTGGGGAGAGCAATGAGCAGTTCTTC. Its protein is CASSRLGESNEQFF.

The chain has TRBV20-1 and TRBJ2-7; 8 nucleotides agree with TRBD2. CDR3 length: 13 residues. Trimming removed 2 bases from V and 3 bases from J; junction bases left unmatched: 3. Germline loops: CDR1 DFQATT, CDR2 SNEGSKA (reference sequence). CDR3 loop: CSARWLAGYEQYF. The DNA for the CDR3 is TGCAGTGCTAGATGGCTAGCGGGCTACGAGCAGTACTTC.

The gene calls are TRBV20-1 and TRBJ1-5, with 7 bases that match TRBD1. The CDR3 has 15 residues. Germline assignment: CDR1 DFQATT and CDR2 SNEGSKA (reference sequence). With V trimmed by 2 bases and J by 0 bases, 4 bases remained unmatched. CDR3 nucleotides: TGCAGTGCTAGACCCGACAGGGCTAGCAATCAGCCCCAGCATTTT. Protein sequence: CSARPDRASNQPQHF.

This sequence joins TRBV23-1 and TRBJ1-6; 11 bases are shared with TRBD1. TRBV23-1 is filed as an ORF, its function uncertain. This CDR3 comprises 14 residues. The V segment lost 7 bases and the J segment 10 bases; nucleotides outside the gene matches: 6. The CDR3 spells CASIRDRGVSPLHF. The CDR3 nucleotides read TGCGCCAGCATCAGGGACAGGGGGGTATCACCCCTCCACTTT.

This clonotype occurred a few times. This chain joins TRBV6-5 and TRBJ1-6; D may be TRBD1 (5 bases). The CDR3 contains 15 residues. The ends were cut back, 4 bases at V and 7 bases at J, with 14 bases in the middle. Per germline, CDR1 MNHEY and CDR2 SVGAGI. CDR3 sequence: CASSSAGTGNSPLHF. The CDR3 DNA follows: TGTGCCAGCAGTTCCGCCGGGACGGGGAATTCACCCCTCCACTTT.

The V and J genes are TRBV20-1 and TRBJ2-3; D possibly corresponds to TRBD2 (5 bases). The CDR3 spans 16 residues. Trimming stripped 4 bases from V and 1 base from J, with 18 bases between. Germline lookup yields CDR1 DFQATT and CDR2 SNEGSKA (reference sequence). CDR3 sequence: CSATPWAGARTDTQYF. DNA for the CDR3: TGCAGTGCTACCCCATGGGCGGGTGCTCGCACAGATACGCAGTATTTT.

This chain links TRBV28 with TRBJ1-5; D possibly corresponds to TRBD1 (6 bases). With 4 bases removed from V and 5 bases from J, the gap between germline ends came to 15 bases. Germline CDR1 MDHEN, CDR2 SYDVKM. The CDR3 spans 15 residues. CDR3 residues: CASSSGGTPYQPQHF. The CDR3 DNA sequence: TGTGCCAGCAGTTCCGGGGGGACACCCTATCAGCCCCAGCATTTT.

V gene TRBV7-2 combines with J gene TRBJ1-1, with 9 bases identical to TRBD1. CDR1 SGHTA and CDR2 FQGNSA come from the germline V gene. The CDR3 is made up of 14 amino acids. V shed 5 bases, J shed 5 bases, and the junction held 6 bases outside the gene matches. The CDR3 loop reads CASSTRTGETEAFF. In DNA form, the CDR3 reads TGTGCCAGCAGCACCCGGACAGGGGAAACTGAAGCTTTCTTT.

This chain uses TRBV20-1 with TRBJ2-1; 13 bases agree with TRBD2. From germline, CDR1 is DFQATT and CDR2 SNEGSKA (reference sequence). V lost 5 bases and J lost 6; bases outside the gene matches: 10. The CDR3 has 16 amino acids. CDR3 DNA sequence: TGCAGTGCTTCCGCCCCGGGACTAGCGGGGACCAATGAGCAGTTCTTC. It yields the protein CSASAPGLAGTNEQFF.

V is TRBV28 and J is TRBJ2-4; 10 bases fit TRBD1. Trimming took 8 bases from V and 0 from J; bases not matched to a gene: 13. The V gene's germline CDR1 is MDHEN and CDR2 SYDVKM. This CDR3 region has 18 residues. In DNA form, the CDR3 reads TGTGCCAGCCGTCGGGACAGGGGCTTGGGGGTAGCCAAAAACATTCAGTACTTC. This gives the protein CASRRDRGLGVAKNIQYF.